This T cell receptor (beta chain) was retrieved from a study of technical replicates of blood from a few donors. Measured with immunoSEQ multiplex PCR; TCRdb has only the in-frame clones, and not every one. The table records under 90,000 clones, roughly 98% of them present only once. The germline V gene encodes CDR1 SNHLY and CDR2 FYNNEI. The V end lost 1 base, the J end lost 0 bases, and 5 bases lay between the germline ends. The CDR3 is 14 residues long. Sequenced: T cells isolated from PBMCs. The sequence derives from a human donor in good health. The chain links TRBV2 to TRBJ2-3; D uncertain. CDR3 region: CASSEDSSTDTQYF. The CDR3 coding sequence is TGTGCCAGCAGTGAAGACAGTAGCACAGATACGCAGTATTTT.